This T cell receptor beta chain was captured by sequencing in a study of T-cell reconstitution after alpha-beta-depleted transplantation in children. Study-level results: Reportedly, alpha-beta T cells present about two months post-transplant originated from several hundred expanded clones of graft origin. Surviving recipient T cells and thymic progenitors underlay high day-60 TCRbeta diversity in some patients. The authors attributed T-cell counts and diversity one year after transplant mostly to newly produced T cells.

About this clonotype: The antigen remains undetermined.

Germline CDR1 is SGDLS and CDR2 is YYNGEE. V lost 0 bases and J lost 5, with 12 bases in between. This CDR3 comprises 14 residues. The TCRbeta library was prepared with unique molecular identifiers. TCRdb re-called the PCR reads through MiXCR, storing one row per CDR3 protein. The table has a few hundred thousand distinct CDR3 sequences, over 25% seen once. This chain links TRBV9 with TRBJ2-7, with unresolved D. This clonotype was sampled from a boy under three years old with Wiskott-Aldrich syndrome, due to receive a stem cell transplant. The sequencing here drew on PBMCs, taken before TCRalphabeta/CD19-depleted stem cell transplant. The DNA of the CDR3 is TGTGCCAGCAGCGTAGGAGCCGGGCTCAACGAGCAGTACTTC. This codes for CASSVGAGLNEQYF.